Below, 28 T cell receptor beta chains from the same sample are listed, as sequenced in a study of human T cells and chemical hapten exposure. TCRdb re-analysed the RACE reads in MiXCR, keeping a single row per CDR3 protein. This sample carries 300,000 to 400,000 distinct CDR3 sequences, roughly 5% of them seen once, and the ten largest clones take around 2.6%. Described time point: pre-sensitization, week 0. Treatment described: therapeutic diphenylcyclopropenone sensitization with weekly scalp DPC. Sequencing used whole blood, obtained in connection with sensitization to the hapten diphenylcyclopropenone (DPC). The receptors come from a woman aged 45-65 years with alopecia areata. Some clones in this sample may be carry-over from other donors' samples.

This clonotype has at least ten counts. This sequence joins TRBV7-2 and TRBJ2-4; a weak D match, TRBD2 (5 bases). Germline V gene lookup returns CDR1 SGHTA and CDR2 FQGNSA. This CDR3 spans 14 amino acids. The ends were cut back, 1 base at V and 4 bases at J, with 8 bases in the middle. CDR3: CASSLERGKNIQYF. The CDR3 coding sequence is TGTGCCAGCAGCTTAGAGAGAGGGAAAAACATTCAGTACTTC.

The chain combines TRBV9 with TRBJ1-1; D not resolved. V lost 0 bases and J 5 bases, leaving 14 bases between the germline ends. CDR3 length: 15 residues. Germline values: CDR1 SGDLS, CDR2 YYNGEE. CDR3 residues: CASSVGGPRETEAFF. In DNA form, the CDR3 reads TGTGCCAGCAGCGTAGGAGGGCCAAGGGAGACTGAAGCTTTCTTT.

The sample holds a few counts of this clonotype. V gene TRBV6-5 combines with J gene TRBJ1-4; D is uncertain. V lost 6 bases, J lost 3 bases, and 14 bases lay in between. The germline CDR1 and CDR2 sequences are MNHEY and SVGAGI. The CDR3 consists of 15 residues. The CDR3 spells CASRKRGGANEKLFF. In DNA, the CDR3 is TGTGCCAGCAGAAAACGGGGAGGAGCTAATGAAAAACTGTTTTTT.

J is TRBJ2-3 and V is TRBV10-3, with TRBD2 identical over 10 bases. Trimming at V came to 4 bases and at J to 5 bases, leaving 0 bases not matched to a gene. The V gene's germline CDR1 is ENHRY and CDR2 SYGVKD. CDR3 size: 13 residues. The CDR3 sequence: CAISVAGGDTQYF. The CDR3 region has the DNA TGTGCCATCAGTGTAGCGGGGGGAGATACGCAGTATTTT.

At least ten counts were recorded for this clonotype. The J gene is TRBJ2-7, the V gene TRBV29-1; D unresolved. V dropped 1 base and J dropped 1 base, with 11 bases sitting between them. CDR3 length: 14 residues. Per the germline V gene, CDR1 is SQVTM and CDR2 is ANQGSEA. The CDR3 region has the DNA TGCAGCGTTGAAGTTATGGGGAATTCCTACGAGCAGTACTTC. Translation: CSVEVMGNSYEQYF.

In its sample, this clonotype was seen a few times. V usage is TRBV11-2 and J usage is TRBJ2-1; 10 positions match TRBD2. Trimming cost V 7 bases and J 5 bases; bases outside gene matches: 17. CDR1 is SGHAT, CDR2 FQNNGV, per germline. The CDR3 consists of 18 residues. CDR3 in amino acids: CASNSFWTSGGGDNEQFF. The CDR3 region has the DNA TGTGCCAGCAACTCATTTTGGACTAGCGGAGGTGGGGACAATGAGCAGTTCTTC.

This clonotype was picked up many times. This chain connects TRBV12-3 or TRBV12-4 to TRBJ2-3, with D hard to call. There are 13 residues in the CDR3. The germline V and J ends were trimmed by 2 bases and 10 bases, with 13 bases remaining between them. CDR3 DNA: TGTGCCAGCAGTTTAATGCGGTTTGAGGCGCAGTATTTT. It codes for CASSLMRFEAQYF.

This clonotype showed up many times. The gene calls are TRBV13 and TRBJ2-1; D might be TRBD1 (5 bases). The CDR3 is 17 amino acids. Germline CDR1 is PRHDT and CDR2 is FYEKMQ (reference sequence). Trimming stripped 4 bases from V and 9 bases from J, with 25 bases between. In DNA form, the CDR3 reads TGTGCCAGCAGCTGGGTTGGGGCAGGGTCGCCCTTGGTTGAGCAGTTCTTC. Amino acid sequence: CASSWVGAGSPLVEQFF.

This chain uses TRBV20-1 with TRBJ2-4; no reliable D call. Looked up from germline, CDR1 is DFQATT and CDR2 is SNEGSKA (reference sequence). V lost 2 bases, J lost 7 bases, and 6 bases lay in between. The CDR3 loop spans 11 amino acids. CDR3 in amino acids: CSARFGNIQYF. Here the CDR3 DNA reads TGCAGTGCTAGATTCGGCAACATTCAGTACTTC.

The rearrangement joins TRBV12-3 or TRBV12-4 to TRBJ2-5, with unresolved D. Trimming stripped 11 bases from V and 2 bases from J, with 9 bases between. This CDR3 has 11 amino acids. The CDR3 nucleotides read TGTGCCTCGGCCCAGCAAGAGACCCAGTACTTC. Its translation: CASAQQETQYF.

The rearrangement links TRBV29-1 to TRBJ2-6; TRBD1 agrees at 8 bases. The CDR3 has 15 residues. The germline V gene encodes CDR1 SQVTM and CDR2 ANQGSEA. V was clipped by 7 bases and J by 2 bases; unmatched bases: 7. CDR3 coding DNA: TGCAGCGCCTGGACAGGGAAGCCTGGGGCCAACGTCCTGACTTTC. Its translation is CSAWTGKPGANVLTF.

This chain links TRBV20-1 with TRBJ2-2, with TRBD1 matching over 7 bases. There are 16 residues in the CDR3. Trimming cost V 0 bases and J 5 bases; bases outside gene matches: 9. Germline CDR1 is DFQATT and CDR2 is SNEGSKA (reference sequence). The CDR3 reads CSARDRRQGETGELFF. The DNA of the CDR3 is TGCAGTGCTAGAGATCGTCGGCAGGGGGAGACCGGGGAGCTGTTTTTT.

This clonotype was detected ten times or more. J is TRBJ2-7 and V is TRBV29-1; 12 bases agree with TRBD2. Germline CDR1 is SQVTM and CDR2 is ANQGSEA. The J segment lost 4 bases and the V segment lost 4 bases, leaving 5 bases of the junction unmatched. The CDR3 has 14 residues. CDR3 loop: CSVVRLAGGYEQYF. CDR3 DNA sequence: TGCAGCGTTGTACGGCTAGCGGGAGGGTACGAGCAGTACTTC.

The V and J genes are TRBV5-5 and TRBJ2-3; 12 positions match TRBD2. Germline-derived CDR1 and CDR2 are SGHKS and YYEKEE (reference sequence). The CDR3 consists of 15 residues. Losses at the gene ends were 4 bases for V and 5 bases for J; bases not matched to a gene: 5. The CDR3 protein is CASSMTSGSLDTQYF. CDR3 DNA: TGTGCCAGCAGCATGACTAGCGGGAGTTTAGATACGCAGTATTTT.

The chain has TRBV13 and TRBJ1-5; TRBD1 aligns across 7 bases. CDR1 is PRHDT, CDR2 FYEKMQ, per germline (reference sequence). Germline trimming cut 6 bases from V and 2 bases from J; bases unmatched to any gene: 7. CDR3 length equals 15 residues. CDR3 region: CASSSTGEGNQPQHF. CDR3 in DNA: TGTGCCAGCAGTTCAACAGGGGAGGGCAATCAGCCCCAGCATTTT.

This clonotype was counted between two and nine times. The CDR3 sequence is CASGLEPSDGGYTF. Written as DNA, the CDR3 is TGTGCTAGTGGTTTGGAGCCCTCGGACGGAGGCTACACCTTC. The chain joins TRBV12-5 to TRBJ1-2; D is undetermined. There are 14 residues in the CDR3. V was trimmed by 1 base and J by 8 bases, leaving 14 bases between them. CDR1 LGHNT and CDR2 FRNRAP come from the germline V gene.

The rearrangement uses TRBV5-1 and TRBJ1-4; D is uncertain. Germline V gene data show CDR1 as SGHRS and CDR2 as YFSETQ. Trimming removed 6 bases from V and 0 bases from J, with 9 bases in between. The CDR3 is 14 amino acids. CDR3 in DNA: TGCGCCAGCACAAAAGACACAACTAATGAAAAACTGTTTTTT. Its translation: CASTKDTTNEKLFF.

This clonotype was found many times. This chain joins TRBV28 and TRBJ2-4; the match to TRBD1 covers 9 bases. V lost 8 bases, J lost 3 bases, and 2 bases stayed unmatched. The CDR3 length is 13 residues. Germline CDR1 is MDHEN and CDR2 is SYDVKM. The CDR3 protein is CASETGGKNIQYF. The CDR3, as DNA: TGTGCCAGCGAGACAGGGGGCAAAAACATTCAGTACTTC.

This clonotype was counted between two and nine times. The gene calls are TRBV12-3 or TRBV12-4 and TRBJ2-7, with TRBD1 matching 7 bases. V dropped 5 bases and J dropped 4; count of bases not matched to a gene: 5. The CDR3 is 13 residues long. The CDR3, as DNA: TGTGCCAGCAGTCCGGGACAGAAGTACGAGCAGTACTTC. It translates to CASSPGQKYEQYF.

V and J are TRBV3-1 and TRBJ2-1, with D unresolved. The germline V and J ends were trimmed by 1 base and 0 bases, with 10 bases remaining between them. The germline V gene encodes CDR1 LGHDT and CDR2 YNNKEL (reference sequence). CDR3 length equals 16 residues. CDR3 sequence (DNA): TGTGCCAGCAGCCAAGGTCCGGTGGGCTCCTACAATGAGCAGTTCTTC. This encodes CASSQGPVGSYNEQFF.

This clonotype was seen at least ten times. The rearrangement links TRBV28 to TRBJ2-1, with D perhaps matching TRBD1 (6 bases). Per the germline V gene, CDR1 is MDHEN and CDR2 is SYDVKM. This CDR3 contains 14 residues. Between the trimmed V and J ends, which lost 8 bases and 2 bases, there was a span of 13 bases. DNA of the CDR3: TGTGCCAGCTCCAACAGGGAAACCTACAATGAGCAGTTCTTC. Amino acid sequence: CASSNRETYNEQFF.

V is TRBV5-1 and J is TRBJ2-3, with D possibly being TRBD2 (6 bases). The CDR3 is made up of 17 amino acids. Per germline, CDR1 SGHRS and CDR2 YFSETQ. Trimming pared 3 bases from V and 5 bases from J, leaving 22 bases between. As DNA, the CDR3 is TGCGCCAGCAGCTCCCAGGTCGGCAGGTTGGGAGGAGATACGCAGTATTTT. The encoded protein is CASSSQVGRLGGDTQYF.

This clonotype was detected many times. This chain uses TRBV29-1 with TRBJ2-5, with D perhaps matching TRBD1 or TRBD2 (5 bases each). The V and J ends lost 2 bases and 5 bases respectively, with 18 bases between them. The CDR3 consists of 15 residues. Germline CDR1 SQVTM, CDR2 ANQGSEA. CDR3 region: CSVERRRGVGETQYF. Here the CDR3 DNA reads TGCAGCGTTGAACGAAGAAGAGGGGTCGGCGAGACCCAGTACTTC. Using reference TRBV29-1 and TRBJ2-5 for the parts outside the CDR3, the full variable domain is SAVISQKPSRDICQRGTSLTIQCQVDSQVTMMFWYRQQPGQSLTLIATANQGSEATYESGFVIDKFPISRPNLTFSTLTVSNMSPEDSSIYLCSVERRRGVGETQYFGPGTRLLVL.

This clonotype was detected ten times or more. This chain connects TRBV12-3 or TRBV12-4 to TRBJ2-3; no clear D. The CDR3 is 13 amino acids. Trimming pared 5 bases from V and 0 bases from J, leaving 6 bases between. CDR3 nucleotide sequence: TGTGCCAGCAGTCCCTACAGCACAGATACGCAGTATTTT. This gives the protein CASSPYSTDTQYF.

In this sample, this clonotype turned up many times. This rearrangement joins TRBV18 to TRBJ1-2; D possibly corresponds to TRBD1 (6 bases). CDR3 length equals 16 residues. V was clipped by 3 bases and J by 2 bases, with 16 bases between them. The germline V gene has CDR1 KGHSH and CDR2 LQKENI. This CDR3 reads CASSPGQGQPNYGYTF. In DNA form, the CDR3 reads TGTGCCAGCTCACCGGGCCAAGGACAGCCGAACTATGGCTACACCTTC. Complete variable domain (other parts from reference TRBV18 and TRBJ1-2): NAGVMQNPRHLVRRRGQEARLRCSPMKGHSHVYWYRQLPEEGLKFMVYLQKENIIDESGMPKERFSAEFPKEGPSILRIQQVVRGDSAAYFCASSPGQGQPNYGYTFGSGTRLTVV.

This clonotype was detected a few times. The CDR3 region has the DNA TGTGCCAGCAGTTTATCCCTCGTCAATGAGCAGTTCTTC. This encodes CASSLSLVNEQFF. The chain couples TRBV27 to TRBJ2-1; no clear D gene. Trimming stripped 0 bases from V and 6 bases from J, with 6 bases between. The germline V gene has CDR1 MNHEY and CDR2 SMNVEV (reference sequence). This CDR3 comprises 13 residues.

The DNA of the CDR3 is TGTGCCAGCAGTTCGGACAGGGCGATAACCGAAGCTTTCTTT. This gives the protein CASSSDRAITEAFF. The J gene is TRBJ1-1, the V gene TRBV6-5; 8 bases agree with TRBD1. The ends lost 4 bases at V and 8 bases at J; junction bases unmatched: 9. Germline values: CDR1 MNHEY, CDR2 SVGAGI. The CDR3 is 14 amino acids.

The J gene is TRBJ2-1, the V gene TRBV7-8; TRBD2 matches 9 bases. The CDR3 is 16 amino acids. V lost 2 bases to trimming and J lost 8 bases; unmatched junction nucleotides: 10. Per the germline V gene, CDR1 is SGHVS and CDR2 is FQNEAQ. The CDR3 region has the DNA TGTGCCAGCAGCTTAAAAATTGCGGGGGGGCAAGATGAGCAGTTCTTC. Protein product: CASSLKIAGGQDEQFF.